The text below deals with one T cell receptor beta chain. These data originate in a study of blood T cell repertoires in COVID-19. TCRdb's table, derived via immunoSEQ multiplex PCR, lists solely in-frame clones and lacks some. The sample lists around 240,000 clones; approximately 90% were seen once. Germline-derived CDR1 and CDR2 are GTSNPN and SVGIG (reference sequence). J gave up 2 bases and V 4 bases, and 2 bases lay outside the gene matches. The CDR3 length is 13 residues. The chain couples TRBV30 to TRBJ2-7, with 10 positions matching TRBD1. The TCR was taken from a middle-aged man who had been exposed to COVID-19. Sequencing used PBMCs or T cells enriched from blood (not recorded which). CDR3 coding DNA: TGTGCCTGGACCGGGACAGGGGCCTACGAGCAGTACTTC. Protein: CAWTGTGAYEQYF.